This section outlines one TCR beta chain sequence together with its context. The antigen is undetermined. The sample is drawn from a study of T cell repertoires in cytomegalovirus infection. Study as a whole: Recently identified HLA-C-restricted CMV epitopes were used, and well-studied HLA-B-restricted CMV epitopes were used as well. CMV infection plus the matching HLA type was flagged by public TCR beta signatures.

In germline, CDR1 is MNHNS, CDR2 SASEGT. This CDR3 region has 14 residues. V dropped 1 base and J dropped 3 bases, with 10 bases sitting between them. TCRdb re-derived calls from the reads in MiXCR, one entry per CDR3 protein. This sample has fewer than 950,000 distinct CDR3 sequences, with less than 35% found just once. General observations from the study: Ex vivo, HLA-C-restricted CMV-specific TCR beta clonotypes prevailed over the rest of the response.

Sample: cultured CD8+ T cells from PBMCs, taken from culture after CMV antigen stimulation. The receptor comes from a human donor in good health (CMV status not recorded). Some clones in this sample may be carry-over from other donors' samples. The rearrangement links TRBV6-1 to TRBJ2-7; weak D call: TRBD2 (5 bases). The CDR3 coding sequence is TGTGCCAGCAGTGAAGTACCAGACTACTACGAGCAGTACGTC. Its translation is CASSEVPDYYEQYV.